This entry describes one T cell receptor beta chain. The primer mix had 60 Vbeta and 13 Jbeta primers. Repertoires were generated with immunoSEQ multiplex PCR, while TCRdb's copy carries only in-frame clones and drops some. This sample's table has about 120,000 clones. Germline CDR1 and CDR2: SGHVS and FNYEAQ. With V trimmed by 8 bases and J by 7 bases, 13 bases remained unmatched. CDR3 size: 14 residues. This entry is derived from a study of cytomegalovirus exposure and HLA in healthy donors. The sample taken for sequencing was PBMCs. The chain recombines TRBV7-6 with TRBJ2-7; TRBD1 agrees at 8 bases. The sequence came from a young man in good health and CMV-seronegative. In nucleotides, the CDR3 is TGTGCCAGCGGGGGGACAGGAGGCTTTGGAGAGCAGTACTTC. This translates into CASGGTGGFGEQYF.